This passage covers 30 T cell receptor beta chains from one sample sequenced in a study of T cell clonotyping in hematopoietic cell transplantation. The time point is: recipient sample about 28 days before transplant, after cytoreduction. Only in-frame clones appear in the TCRdb table, and some are missing; sequencing was by immunoSEQ multiplex PCR. The data hold several thousand clones, with approximately 80% observed a single time. This specimen consisted of peripheral blood mononuclear cells, obtained before stem cell transplant. The receptors originated from a man in his sixties with acute myeloid leukemia. Some clones in this sample may be carry-over from other donors' samples.

In this sample, this clone turned up once. The gene calls are TRBV15 and TRBJ2-7, with 7 bases that match TRBD2. Germline assignment: CDR1 LNHNV and CDR2 YYDKDF (reference sequence). Losses at the gene ends were 5 bases for V and 2 bases for J; bases not matched to a gene: 0. CDR3 length equals 12 residues. The DNA of the CDR3 is TGTGCCACCAGCCGGGGGGCCTACGAGCAGTACTTC. Protein product: CATSRGAYEQYF.

This CDR3 is CASSPLNQPQHF. The CDR3 DNA is TGTGCCAGCAGCCCACTGAATCAGCCCCAGCATTTT. The chain has TRBV7-2 and TRBJ1-5; unclear D gene. Between the trimmed V and J ends, which lost 5 bases and 4 bases, there was a span of 6 bases. CDR3 length: 12 amino acids. CDR1 and CDR2 from the germline V gene are SGHTA and FQGNSA.

This clone was found once. The chain couples TRBV6-5 to TRBJ1-6; the D gene is possibly TRBD1 (5 bases). CDR1 MNHEY and CDR2 SVGAGI come from the germline V gene. Between the trimmed V and J ends, which lost 6 bases and 3 bases, there was a span of 12 bases. The CDR3 extends over 15 amino acids. CDR3 residues: CASRVGRDYNSPLHF. The CDR3 DNA reads as TGTGCCAGCAGGGTGGGCAGGGACTATAATTCACCCCTCCACTTT.

This clone was counted between two and nine times. The CDR3 nucleotides read TGTGCCAGCAGCCCTAGCGGGAGCTCCTACGAGCAGTACTTC. Amino acid sequence: CASSPSGSSYEQYF. V and J are TRBV7-8 and TRBJ2-7, with 10 bases identical to TRBD2. Losses at the gene ends were 5 bases for V and 0 bases for J; bases not matched to a gene: 1. The germline gives CDR1 SGHVS, CDR2 FQNEAQ. The CDR3 spans 14 residues.

Only a few counts were recorded for this clone. The chain is built from TRBV5-4 and TRBJ2-5; D not resolved. Trimming removed 1 base at V and 1 base at J, with 8 bases between. This CDR3 comprises 14 residues. Germline loops: CDR1 SGHNT, CDR2 YYREEE (reference sequence). The chain's CDR3 is CASSLSGSQETQYF. The CDR3 bases are TGTGCCAGCAGCTTGTCAGGCAGCCAAGAGACCCAGTACTTC.

This clone was detected only a few times. At the DNA level, this CDR3 is encoded by other sequences in the same sample as well. The J gene is TRBJ1-4, the V gene TRBV11-1, with no clear D. The germline V gene has CDR1 SGHAT and CDR2 FQDESV (reference sequence). Deletions cut 5 bases from V and 8 bases from J, with 12 bases between. This CDR3 has 13 residues. The CDR3 sequence is CASSLGRAEKLFF. The CDR3 DNA reads as TGTGCCAGCAGCCTCGGACGGGCCGAAAAACTGTTTTTT.

The V gene is TRBV5-6, the J gene TRBJ2-3, with D possibly being TRBD2 (5 bases). The CDR3 length is 16 residues. V lost 3 bases, J lost 1 base, and 15 bases lay in between. Germline V gene data show CDR1 as SGHDT and CDR2 as YYEEEE. The CDR3: CASSSGLTRGTDTQYF. The CDR3 nucleotides read TGTGCCAGCAGCTCCGGACTCACCCGGGGCACAGATACGCAGTATTTT. Drawing the rest from reference TRBV5-6 and TRBJ2-3, the complete variable domain is DAGVTQSPTHLIKTRGQQVTLRCSPKSGHDTVSWYQQALGQGPQFIFQYYEEEERQRGNFPDRFSGHQFPNYSSELNVNALLLGDSALYLCASSSGLTRGTDTQYFGPGTRLTVL.

V is TRBV27 and J is TRBJ1-6; D is possibly TRBD1 (5 bases). Trimming took off 0 bases at V and 7 bases at J, with 10 bases between the two ends. Germline values: CDR1 MNHEY, CDR2 SMNVEV (reference sequence). The CDR3 is made up of 15 amino acids. The CDR3 nucleotides are TGTGCCAGCAGTTTATCAGGGGTCGCAAATTCACCCCTCCACTTT. It is translated as CASSLSGVANSPLHF.

This clone was found a few times. CDR3 region: CASSYSNSVYEQYF. Written as DNA, the CDR3 is TGTGCCAGCAGTTACTCGAACAGCGTATACGAGCAGTACTTC. The chain links TRBV6-5 to TRBJ2-7; no firm D call. V was trimmed by 0 bases and J by 4 bases, leaving 10 bases between them. Germline V gene data show CDR1 as MNHEY and CDR2 as SVGAGI. The CDR3 is 14 residues long.

Here the CDR3 reads CASSITGEGTQYF. In DNA, the CDR3 is TGTGCCAGTAGTATAACAGGGGAGGGGACCCAGTACTTC. The rearrangement uses TRBV19 and TRBJ2-5; D may correspond to TRBD1 or TRBD2 (7 bases each). Trimming removed 2 bases at V and 7 bases at J, with 11 bases between. Germline-derived CDR1 and CDR2 are LNHDA and SQIVND (reference sequence). This CDR3 has 13 amino acids.

This rearrangement joins TRBV7-3 to TRBJ2-7; 9 nucleotides agree with TRBD2. Germline loops: CDR1 SGHTA, CDR2 FQGTGA. Trimming took 1 base from V and 2 from J; bases not matched to a gene: 0. The CDR3 is 14 amino acids. DNA of the CDR3: TGTGCCAGCAGCTTAATAGCGGGGGCCTACGAGCAGTACTTC. It yields the protein CASSLIAGAYEQYF.

The V gene is TRBV30, the J gene TRBJ1-5; D may be TRBD1 (6 bases). This CDR3 spans 15 amino acids. The V gene lost 1 base and the J gene lost 2 bases, with 12 bases spanning the gap. CDR1 and CDR2 from the germline V gene are GTSNPN and SVGIG (reference sequence). CDR3 sequence (DNA): TGTGCCTGGAGTGAAACAGGGTGGGGCAATCAGCCCCAGCATTTT. Its translation: CAWSETGWGNQPQHF.

V is TRBV11-2 and J is TRBJ2-2; a possible D gene is TRBD2 (5 bases). The CDR3 runs 16 residues. The germline V gene has CDR1 SGHAT and CDR2 FQNNGV. The V end lost 4 bases, the J end lost 0 bases, and 12 bases lay between the germline ends. The CDR3 loop reads CASSSRLSANTGELFF. CDR3 in DNA: TGTGCCAGCAGCTCACGACTATCCGCGAACACCGGGGAGCTGTTTTTT.

The J gene is TRBJ2-1, the V gene TRBV9; a weak D match, TRBD1 (6 bases). V was pared by 0 bases and J by 6 bases, with 13 bases between. This CDR3 region has 15 residues. Germline lookup yields CDR1 SGDLS and CDR2 YYNGEE. CDR3 DNA: TGTGCCAGCAGCGTAGTATCAGGGGCAGGCAATGAGCAGTTCTTC. The encoded protein is CASSVVSGAGNEQFF. The variable domain in full, with the rest retrieved from reference TRBV9 and TRBJ2-1, is DSGVTQTPKHLITATGQRVTLRCSPRSGDLSVYWYQQSLDQGLQFLIQYYNGEERAKGNILERFSAQQFPDLHSELNLSSLELGDSALYFCASSVVSGAGNEQFFGPGTRLTVL.

This clone showed up just once. The J gene is TRBJ2-3, the V gene TRBV9; 7 bases fit TRBD1. In germline, CDR1 is SGDLS, CDR2 YYNGEE. The CDR3 extends over 13 amino acids. V lost 2 bases, J lost 6 bases, and 3 bases stayed unmatched. In nucleotides, the CDR3 is TGTGCCAGCAGCGTGGACAGGTCTGATACGCAGTATTTT. Translating gives CASSVDRSDTQYF.

Written as DNA, the CDR3 is TGTGCCAGCAGTTTAGGACTAGCGGGAGTCTACGAGCAGTACTTC. Amino acid sequence: CASSLGLAGVYEQYF. The V gene is TRBV28, the J gene TRBJ2-7, with TRBD2 matching over 13 bases. Germline CDR1 reads MDHEN; CDR2 reads SYDVKM. The ends lost 2 bases at V and 3 bases at J; junction bases unmatched: 1. The CDR3 totals 15 residues.

This chain connects TRBV29-1 to TRBJ1-4; D not certain. The germline V gene encodes CDR1 SQVTM and CDR2 ANQGSEA. The CDR3 consists of 14 residues. The V and J ends lost 0 bases and 8 bases respectively, with 13 bases between them. CDR3 bases: TGCAGCGTTGAAGAAGGCACCGGAGGGGAAAAACTGTTTTTT. It specifies CSVEEGTGGEKLFF. The full variable domain, completed using reference TRBV29-1 and TRBJ1-4, is SAVISQKPSRDICQRGTSLTIQCQVDSQVTMMFWYRQQPGQSLTLIATANQGSEATYESGFVIDKFPISRPNLTFSTLTVSNMSPEDSSIYLCSVEEGTGGEKLFFGSGTQLSVL.

This clone was picked up a small number of times. The chain employs TRBV11-2 and TRBJ1-4; D is undetermined. V lost 0 bases and J 8 bases, leaving 19 bases between the germline ends. The CDR3 runs to 17 residues. CDR1 is SGHAT, CDR2 FQNNGV, per germline. The CDR3 is CASSLDQPVGNREKLFF. As DNA, the CDR3 is TGTGCCAGCAGCTTAGATCAACCTGTGGGGAATAGGGAAAAACTGTTTTTT.

The chain links TRBV5-6 to TRBJ1-1; D is unclear. CDR3 size: 13 residues. Germline CDR1 reads SGHDT; CDR2 reads YYEEEE. The ends were cut back, 2 bases at V and 5 bases at J, with 10 bases in the middle. Here the CDR3 DNA reads TGTGCCAGCAGCTTAGGGCCGGGGACTGAAGCTTTCTTT. Translated: CASSLGPGTEAFF.

J is TRBJ2-2 and V is TRBV5-1, with TRBD2 matching 12 bases. J lost 3 bases, V lost 6 bases, and 6 bases had no gene match. CDR3 size: 16 residues. Germline CDR1 and CDR2: SGHRS and YFSETQ. The CDR3, as DNA: TGCGCCAGCAACCCGACTAGCGGGGGAGACACCGGGGAGCTGTTTTTT. This gives the protein CASNPTSGGDTGELFF.

CDR3 region: CAWSESYNSPLHF. In nucleotides, the CDR3 is TGTGCCTGGAGTGAATCCTATAATTCACCCCTCCACTTT. J is TRBJ1-6 and V is TRBV30, with unresolved D. Germline V lookup: CDR1 GTSNPN, CDR2 SVGIG (reference sequence). With 1 base removed from V and 1 base from J, the gap between germline ends came to 2 bases. The CDR3 contains 13 residues.

V is TRBV2 and J is TRBJ2-7, with TRBD1 matching over 8 bases. The CDR3 has 14 amino acids. Per the germline V gene, CDR1 is SNHLY and CDR2 is FYNNEI. With 4 bases clipped from V and 4 bases from J, the junction kept 6 bases outside the gene matches. Written as DNA, the CDR3 is TGTGCCAGCAGTGTCGGGACAGGAGATTACGAGCAGTACTTC. Its protein is CASSVGTGDYEQYF.

The chain links TRBV2 to TRBJ2-1; 12 nucleotides align to TRBD1. The germline CDR1 and CDR2 sequences are SNHLY and FYNNEI. V shed 4 bases and J 8 bases; nucleotides not matched to a gene: 6. The CDR3 contains 15 residues. CDR3 sequence: CASSAGTGGVDEQFF. The CDR3 DNA reads as TGTGCCAGCAGTGCCGGGACAGGGGGCGTAGATGAGCAGTTCTTC.

The chain couples TRBV20-1 to TRBJ1-2; possible D gene TRBD1, 6 bases. This CDR3 has 11 residues. The germline V and J ends were trimmed by 5 bases and 12 bases, with 16 bases remaining between them. Germline V gene lookup returns CDR1 DFQATT and CDR2 SNEGSKA (reference sequence). CDR3 sequence: CSAPVRGGDTF. The CDR3, as DNA: TGCAGTGCTCCTGTTAGGGGGGGGGACACCTTC.

The V call is TRBV6-5, the J call TRBJ1-3; 9 bases match TRBD1. Germline trimming cut 8 bases from V and 4 bases from J; bases unmatched to any gene: 6. Germline CDR1 MNHEY, CDR2 SVGAGI. The CDR3 length is 14 residues. This CDR3 is CASGTGFGGNTIYF. Written as DNA, the CDR3 is TGTGCCAGCGGGACAGGGTTCGGAGGAAACACCATATATTTT.

The V gene is TRBV30, the J gene TRBJ1-3, with 7 positions matching TRBD1. J was trimmed by 0 bases and V by 1 base; bases with no gene match: 9. CDR3 length: 17 amino acids. Germline loops: CDR1 GTSNPN, CDR2 SVGIG (reference sequence). The CDR3 spells CAWSEGDRAYSGNTIYF. The CDR3 DNA reads TGTGCCTGGAGTGAGGGCGACAGGGCCTACTCTGGAAACACCATATATTTT.

This clone was seen a handful of times. V and J are TRBV30 and TRBJ1-2; no clear D. Germline loops: CDR1 GTSNPN, CDR2 SVGIG (reference sequence). The CDR3 has 13 amino acids. The V end lost 2 bases, the J end lost 5 bases, and 12 bases lay between the germline ends. The CDR3 region is CAWSRAERYGYTF. The DNA for the CDR3 is TGTGCCTGGAGTAGGGCAGAGAGGTATGGCTACACCTTC.

The CDR3 loop reads CASSLTGTSGGDTQYF. Here the CDR3 DNA reads TGTGCCAGCAGCCTAACCGGGACTAGCGGGGGGGATACGCAGTATTTT. The chain has TRBV4-2 and TRBJ2-3, with TRBD2 matching over 15 bases. V lost 4 bases and J lost 6; bases outside the gene matches: 5. Germline-derived CDR1 and CDR2 are LGHNA and YNFKEQ. The CDR3 loop spans 16 amino acids.

The chain uses TRBV7-9 and TRBJ2-7; D perhaps matches TRBD2 (5 bases). This CDR3 region has 13 residues. Per germline, CDR1 SEHNR and CDR2 FQNEAQ (reference sequence). V was clipped by 4 bases and J by 3 bases, with 10 bases between them. This chain's CDR3 is CASSSPLDYEQYF. For the CDR3, the DNA is TGTGCCAGCAGCTCCCCACTAGACTACGAGCAGTACTTC.

The chain links TRBV11-1 to TRBJ2-5; TRBD2 matches at 12 bases. The CDR3 runs 19 residues. Germline CDR1 SGHAT, CDR2 FQDESV (reference sequence). Germline trimming cut 1 base from V and 2 bases from J; bases unmatched to any gene: 11. The CDR3 here is CASSLGLAGGPQVQETQYF. In nucleotides, the CDR3 is TGTGCCAGCAGCTTAGGGCTAGCGGGGGGGCCACAGGTACAAGAGACCCAGTACTTC.